This paragraph reports one T cell receptor (beta chain). This entry is derived from a study of blood T cell repertoires in COVID-19. Study details: COVID-19 samples from acute and convalescent phases originated in the United States, Italy and Spain. The analysed material was cDNA or gDNA that came from T cells, B-cell-depleted T cells, or PBMCs.

CDR1 and CDR2 from the germline V gene are SGHTS and YDEGEE. The CDR3 spans 16 residues. V gave up 2 bases and J gave up 4 bases, with 18 bases separating them. Per the original data handling: The authors estimated nucleated cell counts from reference gene primer amplification. Assay: immunoSEQ multiplex PCR; the TCRdb copy retains only in-frame clones and omits some. D and trimming come from the DNA, and the V and J calls and clone size come from that table. The sample comprises 190,000 or so clones, roughly nine tenths of which are singletons, and 0.6% to 0.9% rests with the top ten. The rearrangement links TRBV5-8 to TRBJ1-2; tentatively, D is TRBD1 (5 bases). This clonotype was sampled from a woman between 65 and 79 years old with acute or convalescent COVID-19. Sequencing input: peripheral blood. CDR3 sequence reads: CASSLTIGVRGYGYTF. The CDR3 region has the DNA TGTGCCAGCAGCTTAACTATTGGAGTAAGGGGCTATGGCTACACCTTC.